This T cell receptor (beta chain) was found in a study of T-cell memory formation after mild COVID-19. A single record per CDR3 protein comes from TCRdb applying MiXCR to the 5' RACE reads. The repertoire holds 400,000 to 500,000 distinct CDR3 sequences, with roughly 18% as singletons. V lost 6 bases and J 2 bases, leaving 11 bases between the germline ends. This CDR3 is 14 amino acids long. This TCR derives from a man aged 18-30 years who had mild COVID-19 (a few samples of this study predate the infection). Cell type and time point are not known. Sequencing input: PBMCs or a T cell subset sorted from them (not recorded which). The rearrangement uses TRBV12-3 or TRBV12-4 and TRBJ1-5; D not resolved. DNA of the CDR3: TGTGCCAGCAGCATAAGTTGGGGCAATCAGCCCCAGCATTTT. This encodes CASSISWGNQPQHF.